What follows are 13 T cell receptor beta chains derived from one specimen sequenced in a study of T cells after yellow fever vaccination. TCRdb re-called the 5' RACE reads with MiXCR, one entry per CDR3 protein. The repertoire holds around 610,000 distinct CDR3 sequences, with about 13% as singletons. Sequenced material: PBMCs, taken on the day of the yellow fever booster vaccination. The origin of the receptors is a man between 25 and 39 years old who received the YFV17D yellow fever vaccine.

This clonotype was observed a single time. The rearrangement links TRBV30 to TRBJ2-5; 7 nucleotides match TRBD1. V was pared by 2 bases and J by 7 bases, with 7 bases of the junction left unmatched. This CDR3 comprises 13 residues. The V gene's germline CDR1 is GTSNPN and CDR2 SVGIG (reference sequence). The CDR3 bases are TGTGCCTGGAGTTCTACAGGGGTTGCGACCCAGTACTTC. As protein: CAWSSTGVATQYF.

The rearrangement joins TRBV5-1 to TRBJ2-3; the D gene is possibly TRBD1 (8 bases). The CDR3 length is 15 residues. V lost 4 bases, J lost 4 bases, and 16 bases lay in between. CDR1 is SGHRS and CDR2 is YFSETQ in the germline V gene. CDR3 DNA: TGCGCCAGCAGCCAACGGACAGGGAGGGCAGATACGCAGTATTTT. It encodes CASSQRTGRADTQYF.

CDR3 DNA sequence: TGCAGTGCTAGGGGTCAGGGTCGGGAGACCCAGTACTTC. Translated, it gives CSARGQGRETQYF. The chain couples TRBV20-1 to TRBJ2-5; D is possibly TRBD1 (5 bases). The CDR3 spans 13 residues. V shed 3 bases and J shed 5 bases, with 13 bases lying between them. Per germline, CDR1 DFQATT and CDR2 SNEGSKA (reference sequence).

For the CDR3, the DNA is TGTGCCAGCAGCTCCCCGGGACAGCAAAATTCACCCCTCCACTTT. Encoded protein: CASSSPGQQNSPLHF. The chain uses TRBV7-9 and TRBJ1-6; 7 bases agree with TRBD1. The CDR3 length is 15 residues. Germline lookup yields CDR1 SEHNR and CDR2 FQNEAQ (reference sequence). V was clipped by 4 bases and J by 7 bases; unmatched bases: 7. The full variable domain, completed using reference TRBV7-9 and TRBJ1-6, is DTGVSQNPRHKITKRGQNVTFRCDPISEHNRLYWYRQTLGQGPEFLTYFQNEAQLEKSRLLSDRFSAERPKGSFSTLEIQRTEQGDSAMYLCASSSPGQQNSPLHFGNGTRLTVT.

The V gene is TRBV7-6, the J gene TRBJ2-5; D possibly matches TRBD1 or TRBD2 (5 bases each). CDR1 SGHVS and CDR2 FNYEAQ come from the germline V gene. Deletions cut 2 bases from V and 1 base from J, with 14 bases between. The CDR3 runs to 16 residues. The CDR3 is CASSLLGEWVQETQYF. The CDR3 nucleotides read TGTGCCAGCAGCTTATTGGGGGAGTGGGTCCAAGAGACCCAGTACTTC. The full variable domain, rest sourced from reference TRBV7-6 and TRBJ2-5, is GAGVSQSPRYKVTKRGQDVALRCDPISGHVSLYWYRQALGQGPEFLTYFNYEAQQDKSGLPNDRFSAERPEGSISTLTIQRTEQRDSAMYRCASSLLGEWVQETQYFGPGTRLLVL.

This sequence joins TRBV28 and TRBJ2-5; 10 positions agree with TRBD1. The V and J ends lost 5 bases and 5 bases, in that order; junction bases with no gene match: 8. Germline V gene data show CDR1 as MDHEN and CDR2 as SYDVKM. This CDR3 spans 15 amino acids. DNA of the CDR3: TGTGCCAGCAGTCCAGGGACAGGGGTTTTGGAGACCCAGTACTTC. It codes for CASSPGTGVLETQYF. The whole variable domain, remainder taken from reference TRBV28 and TRBJ2-5, is DVKVTQSSRYLVKRTGEKVFLECVQDMDHENMFWYRQDPGLGLRLIYFSYDVKMKEKGDIPEGYSVSREKKERFSLILESASTNQTSMYLCASSPGTGVLETQYFGPGTRLLVL.

CDR3 bases: TGCGCCAGCAACCGGGCCCCCACAGATACGCAGTATTTT. This codes for CASNRAPTDTQYF. V is TRBV5-1 and J is TRBJ2-3; D unresolved. The CDR3 contains 13 residues. V was cut by 6 bases and J by 2 bases, with 10 bases left in between. Germline V gene data show CDR1 as SGHRS and CDR2 as YFSETQ. Complete variable domain (other parts from reference TRBV5-1 and TRBJ2-3): KAGVTQTPRYLIKTRGQQVTLSCSPISGHRSVSWYQQTPGQGLQFLFEYFSETQRNKGNFPGRFSGRQFSNSRSEMNVSTLELGDSALYLCASNRAPTDTQYFGPGTRLTVL.

This clonotype was recorded a few times. The gene calls are TRBV7-2 and TRBJ2-7; D is perhaps TRBD2 (6 bases). The CDR3 runs to 14 residues. The germline V and J ends were trimmed by 6 bases and 5 bases, with 17 bases remaining between them. Germline V gives CDR1 SGHTA, CDR2 FQGNSA. CDR3 DNA: TGTGCCAGCAGACCACGTACGGGGGACCACGAGCAGTACTTC. Translating it yields CASRPRTGDHEQYF.

This clonotype was observed a few times. The chain is built from TRBV11-3 and TRBJ1-1; D might be TRBD1 (5 bases). With 5 bases removed from V and 1 base from J, the gap between germline ends came to 17 bases. Germline V lookup: CDR1 SGHNT, CDR2 YENEEA. This CDR3 region has 16 residues. As DNA, the CDR3 is TGTGCCAGCAGCCCCGGGGCTGGCAATACGAACACTGAAGCTTTCTTT. Translating it yields CASSPGAGNTNTEAFF.

The gene calls are TRBV4-3 and TRBJ1-4; 7 nucleotides match TRBD1. The CDR3 has 15 residues. Looked up from germline, CDR1 is LGHNA and CDR2 is YSLEER. Trimming removed 3 bases from V and 3 bases from J; junction bases left unmatched: 4. The DNA for the CDR3 is TGCGCCAGCAGCCACTTGGGACAGTCTAATGAAAAACTGTTTTTT. Its protein is CASSHLGQSNEKLFF.

The J gene is TRBJ2-7, the V gene TRBV2, with TRBD1 matching 7 bases. The ends lost 3 bases at V and 3 bases at J; junction bases unmatched: 8. The CDR3 consists of 15 residues. From germline, CDR1 is SNHLY and CDR2 FYNNEI. The DNA for the CDR3 is TGTGCCAGCAGTGAGTTACAGGGGACGATCTACGAGCAGTACTTC. Protein sequence: CASSELQGTIYEQYF.

A few counts support this clonotype. The chain combines TRBV20-1 with TRBJ1-2; D unclear. Germline lookup yields CDR1 DFQATT and CDR2 SNEGSKA (reference sequence). V lost 0 bases and J 2 bases, leaving 19 bases between the germline ends. The CDR3 is 17 residues long. The CDR3, as DNA: TGCAGTGCTAGAGATCAAAGGGCGAGGGCCGGGAACTATGGCTACACCTTC. Its protein is CSARDQRARAGNYGYTF.

The genes are TRBV5-1 and TRBJ2-3, with TRBD2 matching 10 bases. The CDR3 has 20 residues. Germline V CDR1 and CDR2: SGHRS, YFSETQ. J gave up 0 bases and V 1 base, and 14 bases lay outside the gene matches. Here the CDR3 reads CASSLNPLAGRRGSTDTQYF. The DNA for the CDR3 is TGCGCCAGCAGCTTGAATCCACTAGCGGGAAGAAGGGGCAGCACAGATACGCAGTATTTT.